These T cell receptor beta chains were read from a single sample in a study of blood T cell repertoires in COVID-19. The repertoire was sequenced with immunoSEQ multiplex PCR; TCRdb's copy has only in-frame clones and lacks some. The data show about 160,000 clones, with 82% seen just once and roughly 20% held by the top ten. Material: PBMCs or T cells enriched from blood (not recorded which). The receptors were gathered from a man aged 60-69 years who had recovered from COVID-19. Both conserved end residues are part of each CDR3. D genes are given only for firm matches. Expanded clones are given a class, and other clones once, few, many or no size at all.

TRBV7-2,-,TRBJ2-2,-,CASSESWGPGELFF,TGTGCCAGCAGCGAGAGTTGGGGCCCCGGGGAGCTGTTTTTT
TRBV5-5,TRBD1,TRBJ1-5,-,CASSLALAGGNQPQHF,TGTGCCAGCAGCCTAGCCCTAGCAGGGGGGAATCAGCCCCAGCATTTT
TRBV28,TRBD1,TRBJ1-5,-,CASTPGAGGQSNQPQHF,TGTGCCAGCACCCCTGGGGCCGGGGGACAGTCCAATCAGCCCCAGCATTTT
TRBV11-2,TRBD1,TRBJ2-2,-,CASSSLQGAAGELFF,TGTGCCAGCAGCTCGCTACAGGGGGCAGCCGGGGAGCTGTTTTTT
TRBV7-2,-,TRBJ1-3,-,CASSLYREGNTIYF,TGTGCCAGCAGCTTATACAGGGAAGGAAACACCATATATTTT
TRBV28,-,TRBJ1-1,-,CASSFSRNTEAFF,TGTGCCAGCAGTTTTAGCAGGAACACTGAAGCTTTCTTT
TRBV29-1,-,TRBJ1-5,-,CSVEVAGDGGNQPQHF,TGCAGCGTTGAAGTTGCCGGGGATGGAGGCAATCAGCCCCAGCATTTT
TRBV6-1,-,TRBJ1-5,-,CASSDSGGYQPQHF,TGTGCCAGCAGTGATTCTGGAGGGTATCAGCCCCAGCATTTT
TRBV3-1/TRBV3-2,-,TRBJ1-2,-,CASSQDSRSLFF,TGTGCCAGCAGCCAAGATTCTCGGAGCCTTTTCTTC
TRBV11-2,TRBD1,TRBJ2-1,-,CASSRRPGQGSNEQFF,TGTGCCAGCAGCCGCAGACCGGGACAGGGGTCCAATGAGCAGTTCTTC
TRBV29-1,-,TRBJ2-2,-,CSVETGDPNTGELFF,TGCAGCGTCGAAACGGGAGACCCGAACACCGGGGAGCTGTTTTTT
TRBV3-1/TRBV3-2,TRBD2,TRBJ2-1,-,CASSAGLAGGGVQFF,TGTGCCAGCAGCGCGGGACTAGCGGGGGGTGGTGTGCAGTTCTTC
TRBV9,TRBD2,TRBJ2-1,-,CASSVSGGASRNEQFF,TGTGCCAGCAGCGTTAGCGGGGGGGCCTCTCGGAATGAGCAGTTCTTC
TRBV30,TRBD1,TRBJ2-2,-,CAWSDRGFGASGELFF,TGTGCCTGGAGTGACAGGGGGTTTGGGGCGTCCGGGGAGCTGTTTTTT
TRBV6-1,TRBD1,TRBJ1-1,-,CASSGLGQGMNTEAFF,TGTGCCAGCAGTGGTCTCGGACAGGGTATGAACACTGAAGCTTTCTTT
TRBV13,-,TRBJ2-7,-,CASSLDRGGYEQYF,TGTGCCAGCAGCTTAGACAGGGGGGGCTACGAGCAGTACTTC
TRBV5-1,-,TRBJ2-7,-,CASSIGTSYEQYF,TGCGCCAGCAGCATCGGGACATCCTACGAGCAGTACTTC
TRBV28,-,TRBJ1-5,-,CASNVGQYNQPQHF,TGTGCCAGCAACGTCGGACAGTATAATCAGCCCCAGCATTTT
TRBV7-6,-,TRBJ2-7,few,CASSPETAQLHEQYF,TGTGCCAGCAGCCCAGAGACAGCCCAACTCCACGAGCAGTACTTC
TRBV28,-,TRBJ1-3,-,CASSLGLSGNTIYF,TGTGCCAGCAGTCTGGGGCTCTCTGGAAACACCATATATTTT
TRBV11-2,-,TRBJ1-2,-,CASSPTEIYGYTF,TGTGCCAGCAGCCCGACAGAAATATATGGCTACACCTTC
TRBV15,-,TRBJ2-6,-,CATSRERLGQGQRGANVLTF,TGTGCCACCAGCAGAGAAAGGTTAGGGCAGGGTCAACGGGGGGCCAACGTCCTGACTTTC
TRBV19,TRBD1,TRBJ1-2,-,CASSRGGQPLYGYTF,TGTGCCAGTAGTCGTGGGGGACAGCCTCTCTATGGCTACACCTTC
TRBV18,-,TRBJ2-3,-,CASSPLASTDTQYF,TGTGCCAGCTCACCATTAGCTAGCACAGATACGCAGTATTTT
TRBV29-1,-,TRBJ2-2,-,CSVEGTKNTGELFF,TGCAGCGTTGAAGGGACAAAGAACACCGGGGAGCTGTTTTTT
TRBV20-1,TRBD1,TRBJ1-2,-,CSARRGQGYTF,TGCAGTGCTAGGAGGGGGCAAGGCTACACCTTC
TRBV28,TRBD1,TRBJ2-5,-,CASSSGQGRGWAKGTQYF,TGTGCCAGCAGTTCCGGACAGGGACGGGGCTGGGCTAAAGGGACCCAGTACTTC
TRBV7-7,TRBD2,TRBJ2-1,-,CASSPRAPGAGSNEQFF,TGTGCTAGCAGCCCCCGGGCACCGGGAGCGGGGTCTAATGAGCAGTTCTTC
TRBV5-1,-,TRBJ1-3,-,CASSLATAGNTIYF,TGCGCCAGCAGCTTGGCTACTGCGGGAAACACCATATATTTT
TRBV25-1,-,TRBJ1-2,-,CASSGNRDGYTF,TGTGCCAGCAGTGGGAACAGGGATGGCTACACCTTC
TRBV5-1,TRBD1,TRBJ1-6,few,CASSLAGTGNSPLHF,TGCGCCAGCAGCTTGGCCGGGACAGGGAATTCACCCCTCCACTTT
TRBV11-3,-,TRBJ2-1,-,CASSLGWAGNNEQFF,TGTGCCAGCAGCTTAGGATGGGCAGGGAACAATGAGCAGTTCTTC
TRBV6-5,TRBD1,TRBJ2-3,-,CASRPRDSDHTQYF,TGTGCCAGCCGACCCAGGGACAGTGATCATACGCAGTATTTT
TRBV30,TRBD1,TRBJ1-1,once,CAWSLTGGAEAFF,TGTGCCTGGAGTCTCACAGGGGGGGCGGAAGCTTTCTTT
TRBV7-9,TRBD1,TRBJ2-1,-,CASSLITGQGAYNEQFF,TGTGCCAGCAGCTTAATAACGGGACAGGGAGCCTACAATGAGCAGTTCTTC
TRBV2,-,TRBJ1-1,once,CASTSPGVRDSEAFF,TGTGCCAGCACCTCGCCCGGGGTCCGGGACTCTGAAGCTTTCTTT
TRBV6-5,TRBD1,TRBJ1-4,-,CASWGQATNEKLFF,TGTGCCAGCTGGGGACAGGCAACTAATGAAAAACTGTTTTTT
TRBV19,TRBD1,TRBJ1-6,-,CASSTGQGNSPLHF,TGTGCCAGTAGTACCGGACAGGGGAATTCACCCCTCCACTTT
TRBV5-1,TRBD1,TRBJ2-3,-,CASSLPTGGGGTDTQYF,TGCGCCAGCAGCTTACCTACAGGGGGCGGTGGCACAGATACGCAGTATTTT
TRBV6-5,-,TRBJ1-1,-,CANSLRENTEAFF,TGTGCCAACAGTTTGAGGGAGAACACTGAAGCTTTCTTT
TRBV7-6,TRBD1,TRBJ2-1,-,CASKGQVEAEQFF,TGTGCCAGCAAGGGACAGGTGGAGGCTGAGCAGTTCTTC
TRBV7-2,TRBD1,TRBJ2-7,-,CASSLGDRGYEQYF,TGTGCCAGCAGCTTAGGAGACAGGGGCTACGAGCAGTACTTC
TRBV12-3/TRBV12-4,-,TRBJ1-5,-,CASSLRVGQPQHF,TGTGCCAGCAGTTTACGGGTAGGACAGCCCCAGCATTTT
TRBV30,-,TRBJ1-3,-,CAWSGGTGFGNTIYF,TGTGCCTGGAGTGGGGGAACAGGGTTTGGAAACACCATATATTTT
TRBV19,-,TRBJ2-2,-,CASSFQGRSGELFF,TGTGCCAGTAGTTTCCAGGGGAGATCCGGGGAGCTGTTTTTT
TRBV14,TRBD2,TRBJ2-2,-,CASSKGLAGELFF,TGTGCCAGCAGCAAAGGACTAGCCGGGGAGCTGTTTTTT
TRBV24-1,TRBD1,TRBJ2-5,-,CATSGQGTETQYF,TGTGCCACCAGTGGACAGGGGACAGAGACCCAGTACTTC
TRBV18,-,TRBJ2-6,once,CASSPRSGANVLTF,TGTGCCAGCTCACCCCGCTCTGGGGCCAACGTCCTGACTTTC
TRBV9,-,TRBJ2-3,-,CASRATGSHTDTQYF,TGTGCCAGCCGCGCGACCGGGTCCCACACAGATACGCAGTATTTT
TRBV7-3,-,TRBJ2-1,-,CASSLIQGLYNEQFF,TGTGCCAGCAGCTTAATCCAGGGCCTATACAATGAGCAGTTCTTC
TRBV5-4,TRBD1,TRBJ2-7,-,CASSWTGGRPYEQYF,TGTGCCAGCAGCTGGACAGGGGGCCGCCCCTACGAGCAGTACTTC